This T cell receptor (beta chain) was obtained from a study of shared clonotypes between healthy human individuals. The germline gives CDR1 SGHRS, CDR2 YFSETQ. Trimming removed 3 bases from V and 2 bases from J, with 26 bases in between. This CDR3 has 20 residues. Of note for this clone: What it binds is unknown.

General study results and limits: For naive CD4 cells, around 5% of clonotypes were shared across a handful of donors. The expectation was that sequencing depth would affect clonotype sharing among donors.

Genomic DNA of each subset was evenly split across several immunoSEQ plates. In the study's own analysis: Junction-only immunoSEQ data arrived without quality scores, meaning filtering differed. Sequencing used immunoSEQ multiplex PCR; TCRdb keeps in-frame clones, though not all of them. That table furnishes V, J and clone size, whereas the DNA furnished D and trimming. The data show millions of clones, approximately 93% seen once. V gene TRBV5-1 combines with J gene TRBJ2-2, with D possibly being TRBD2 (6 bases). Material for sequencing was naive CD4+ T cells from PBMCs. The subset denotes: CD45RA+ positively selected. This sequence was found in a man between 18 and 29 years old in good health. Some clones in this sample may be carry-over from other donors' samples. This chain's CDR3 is CASSYLVGPDRGGNTGELFF. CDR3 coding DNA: TGCGCCAGCAGCTACCTCGTAGGCCCCGACCGGGGAGGTAACACCGGGGAGCTGTTTTTT.